One and the same sample provided the 21 T cell receptor beta chains below, sequenced in a study of human T cells and chemical hapten exposure. Each CDR3 protein gets one entry after TCRdb re-called the RACE reads with MiXCR. The profile shows tens of thousands of distinct CDR3 sequences, approximately 10% of them singletons. The time point is: patch test 2, 6 weeks after DPC sensitization. Stated treatment: therapeutic diphenylcyclopropenone sensitization with weekly scalp DPC. The sample in question was whole blood, obtained in connection with sensitization to the hapten diphenylcyclopropenone (DPC). Receptor source: a man in his forties with alopecia areata. Some clones in this sample may be carry-over from other donors' samples.

This clonotype was picked up a small number of times. This chain joins TRBV14 and TRBJ2-7; a possible D gene is TRBD2 (5 bases). The germline V gene encodes CDR1 SGHDN and CDR2 FVKESK. There are 15 residues in the CDR3. Between the trimmed V and J ends, which lost 0 bases and 6 bases, there was a span of 15 bases. CDR3 amino acids: CASSQEGLRSGEQYF. The CDR3 DNA is TGTGCCAGCAGCCAAGAAGGACTCCGGTCGGGCGAGCAGTACTTC. Drawing the rest from reference TRBV14 and TRBJ2-7, the complete variable domain is EAGVTQFPSHSVIEKGQTVTLRCDPISGHDNLYWYRRVMGKEIKFLLHFVKESKQDESGMPNNRFLAERTGGTYSTLKVQPAELEDSGVYFCASSQEGLRSGEQYFGPGTRLTVT.

V usage is TRBV6-5 and J usage is TRBJ2-3; the D gene could be TRBD1 or TRBD2 (5 bases each). Per the germline V gene, CDR1 is MNHEY and CDR2 is SVGAGI. The CDR3 runs to 15 residues. The ends were cut back, 5 bases at V and 5 bases at J, with 17 bases in the middle. The CDR3 protein is CASSRGTNALDTQYF. In DNA, the CDR3 is TGTGCCAGCAGTAGAGGGACCAATGCCCTAGATACGCAGTATTTT.

CDR3 coding DNA: TGTGCCAGCAGATCTCCAGGGGGCGCGCAGTACGTC. Its translation: CASRSPGGAQYV. This chain connects TRBV5-4 to TRBJ2-7, with 8 nucleotides matching TRBD1. J lost 9 bases, V lost 5 bases, and 7 bases had no gene match. Germline-derived CDR1 and CDR2 are SGHNT and YYREEE (reference sequence). CDR3 size: 12 residues.

This clonotype showed up many times. V is TRBV7-2 and J is TRBJ2-3; D might be TRBD1 or TRBD2, each matching 7 bases. Trimming stripped 2 bases from V and 3 bases from J, with 21 bases between. The germline V gene has CDR1 SGHTA and CDR2 FQGNSA. The CDR3 contains 18 residues. CDR3 sequence (DNA): TGTGCCAGCAGCTTAAGGGGGCTGGAAGCGGGATTAACAGATACGCAGTATTTT. This encodes CASSLRGLEAGLTDTQYF.

This clonotype was recorded a few times. One junction end disagrees with the germline gene, perhaps due to a read error. The J gene is TRBJ2-5, the V gene TRBV7-7; either TRBD1 or TRBD2 may fit D (5 bases each). Germline values: CDR1 SSHAT, CDR2 FNYEAQ (reference sequence). There are 13 residues in the CDR3. The CDR3 nucleotides are TGTGCTAGCAGCTTTTGGGGGCAAGAGACCCAGTACTTC. Amino acids: CASSFWGQETQYF.

This clonotype was detected ten times or more. The J gene is TRBJ2-3, the V gene TRBV3-1, with D perhaps TRBD2 (6 bases). The CDR3 loop spans 15 amino acids. Deletions cut 1 base from V and 6 bases from J, with 14 bases between. Germline assignment: CDR1 LGHDT and CDR2 YNNKEL (reference sequence). The DNA of the CDR3 is TGTGCCAGCAGCCAAGTCGCGGGGAGCGCTGATACGCAGTATTTT. Protein product: CASSQVAGSADTQYF.

This clonotype has just a few counts. The chain is built from TRBV29-1 and TRBJ1-2; the D is unclear. V lost 2 bases to trimming and J lost 6 bases, with 16 bases between them. Germline loops: CDR1 SQVTM, CDR2 ANQGSEA. The CDR3 is 14 amino acids. CDR3 DNA sequence: TGCAGCGTTGAATTCTATAGAGATCGAAATGGCTACACCTTC. Translated, it gives CSVEFYRDRNGYTF.

In regard to this clonotype: A junction boundary mismatches the germline segment, possibly from a read error. The genes are TRBV4-3 and TRBJ2-7, with 14 bases that match TRBD2. Germline CDR1 is LGHNA and CDR2 is YSLEER. This CDR3 has 17 residues. The CDR3 region has the DNA TGTGCCAGCAGCCTGGGGACTAGCGGGAGATTTTCCTACGAGCAGTACTTC. This codes for CASSLGTSGRFSYEQYF.

The genes are TRBV7-9 and TRBJ1-1, with D unresolved. Germline V gives CDR1 SEHNR, CDR2 FQNEAQ (reference sequence). The CDR3 is 14 residues long. Trimming removed 1 base at V and 4 bases at J, with 10 bases between. This CDR3 is CASSLVGGPTEAFF. The DNA of the CDR3 is TGTGCCAGCAGCTTAGTGGGAGGGCCCACTGAAGCTTTCTTT.

This clonotype was recorded many times. J is TRBJ1-6 and V is TRBV25-1, with D possibly matching TRBD1 (5 bases). Trimming took 4 bases from V and 4 from J, leaving 14 bases between them. CDR3 length equals 16 residues. CDR1 and CDR2 (germline): MGHDK, SYGVNS. The CDR3 bases are TGTGCCAGCAGTGGACCGGGACGGGGGTATAATTCACCCCTCCACTTT. This codes for CASSGPGRGYNSPLHF.

The chain joins TRBV30 to TRBJ2-3; TRBD1 is a possible D gene (6 bases). The germline V gene encodes CDR1 GTSNPN and CDR2 SVGIG (reference sequence). CDR3 length equals 15 residues. V was cut by 1 base and J by 2 bases, with 13 bases left in between. This chain's CDR3 is CAWSAQGRYTDTQYF. Written as DNA, the CDR3 is TGTGCCTGGAGTGCCCAGGGGCGTTACACAGATACGCAGTATTTT.

The chain employs TRBV29-1 and TRBJ2-5; D not resolved. From germline, CDR1 is SQVTM and CDR2 ANQGSEA. The V and J ends lost 7 bases and 4 bases respectively, with 10 bases between them. The CDR3 consists of 11 residues. The CDR3 nucleotides are TGCAGCGCCGGGCCCGGAGAGACCCAGTACTTC. Translating gives CSAGPGETQYF.

This chain uses TRBV21-1 with TRBJ2-3; the D segment call TRBD2 is taken from the table without a DNA check. TRBV21-1 is recorded as a pseudogene. The length of the CDR3 is 17 residues. The CDR3 here is CASSAGTSAMSTDTQYF. The CDR3 DNA is TGTGCCAGCAGCGCCGGGACTAGCGCAATGAGCACAGATACGCAGTATTTT.

This clonotype was counted only a few times. The chain carries TRBV5-1 and TRBJ2-1; D is perhaps TRBD1 or TRBD2 (5 bases each). Per the germline V gene, CDR1 is SGHRS and CDR2 is YFSETQ. Trimming took 0 bases from V and 6 from J, leaving 13 bases between them. The CDR3 is made up of 15 amino acids. The CDR3 nucleotides read TGCGCCAGCAGCTTGGGGGGGTCAACTAGCAATGAGCAGTTCTTC. Protein product: CASSLGGSTSNEQFF. Together with reference TRBV5-1 and TRBJ2-1, the CDR3 gives the full variable domain: KAGVTQTPRYLIKTRGQQVTLSCSPISGHRSVSWYQQTPGQGLQFLFEYFSETQRNKGNFPGRFSGRQFSNSRSEMNVSTLELGDSALYLCASSLGGSTSNEQFFGPGTRLTVL.

This clonotype was detected a few times. The J gene is TRBJ1-4, the V gene TRBV4-3; D unresolved. CDR3 length: 15 amino acids. Germline V lookup: CDR1 LGHNA, CDR2 YSLEER. Trimming pared 1 base from V and 4 bases from J, leaving 10 bases between. The CDR3 sequence: CASSQVRQHNEKLFF. In nucleotides, the CDR3 is TGCGCCAGCAGCCAAGTACGTCAGCATAATGAAAAACTGTTTTTT.

This clonotype has ten or more counts. The genes are TRBV6-5 and TRBJ1-1, with a possible D match to TRBD1 (6 bases). The CDR3 totals 14 residues. Germline loops: CDR1 MNHEY, CDR2 SVGAGI. Trimming left V 5 bases short and J 0 bases short, with 10 bases between. The CDR3: CASSPGTLNTEAFF. In DNA, the CDR3 is TGTGCCAGCAGTCCCGGGACATTGAACACTGAAGCTTTCTTT.

V gene TRBV6-9 combines with J gene TRBJ2-7; TRBD2 matches 9 bases. This CDR3 comprises 18 residues. V dropped 0 bases and J dropped 5; count of bases not matched to a gene: 14. Germline lookup yields CDR1 MNHGY and CDR2 SVAAGI. This CDR3 is CASSYSAIAGVAGDEQYV. The CDR3 nucleotides are TGTGCCAGCAGTTATTCGGCGATAGCGGGAGTCGCGGGGGACGAGCAGTACGTC.

The V gene is TRBV12-3 or TRBV12-4, the J gene TRBJ2-2; D gene ambiguous. The germline V and J ends were trimmed by 2 bases and 4 bases, with 5 bases remaining between them. The CDR3 consists of 13 residues. CDR3 region: CASSLWVTGELFF. The CDR3 nucleotides read TGTGCCAGCAGTTTATGGGTCACCGGGGAGCTGTTTTTT.

The CDR3 here is CASSLTAGKAFF. CDR3 DNA sequence: TGTGCCAGCAGCCTGACAGCAGGGAAGGCTTTCTTT. The rearrangement links TRBV3-1 to TRBJ1-1; the D gene is possibly TRBD1 (5 bases). The germline gives CDR1 LGHDT, CDR2 YNNKEL (reference sequence). The CDR3 sequence is 12 residues long. V gave up 4 bases and J gave up 11 bases, with 14 bases separating them. Full variable domain (remainder filled in from reference TRBV3-1 and TRBJ1-1): DTAVSQTPKYLVTQMGNDKSIKCEQNLGHDTMYWYKQDSKKFLKIMFSYNNKELIINETVPNRFSPKSPDKAHLNLHINSLELGDSAVYFCASSLTAGKAFFGQGTRLTVV.

The CDR3 reads CASSLEGGYRGIGPGYTF. The CDR3 DNA sequence: TGTGCCAGCAGCTTAGAGGGGGGTTATCGGGGGATCGGTCCTGGCTACACCTTC. The chain is built from TRBV7-2 and TRBJ1-2; D is possibly TRBD1 (6 bases). Germline-derived CDR1 and CDR2 are SGHTA and FQGNSA. The CDR3 covers 18 residues. The V end was cut by 1 base, the J end by 7 bases, with 25 bases between.

V usage is TRBV23-1 and J usage is TRBJ2-3; D possibly corresponds to TRBD2 (6 bases). TRBV23-1 is marked as an open reading frame, function uncertain. Trimming left V 1 base short and J 1 base short, with 12 bases between. CDR3 size: 16 residues. CDR3 amino acids: CASSQCGGARTDTQYF. The DNA for the CDR3 is TGCGCCAGCAGTCAATGTGGCGGGGCTCGCACAGATACGCAGTATTTT.